A selection of T cell receptor beta chains follows, all from one sample in a study of PD-1 blockade in classical Hodgkin lymphoma. Some clones are missing from TCRdb's copy, which holds only in-frame ones; the method was immunoSEQ multiplex PCR. Altogether about 17,000 clones are present, 55% to 70% being singletons, with the ten largest covering 8.3%. The material was peripheral blood mononuclear cells (PBMCs), obtained before the second cycle of nivolumab. These receptors all come from a human donor with classical Hodgkin lymphoma. CDR3s include the opening cysteine and the closing phenylalanine or tryptophan. Each record gives: V gene, J gene, D gene, clone size, CDR3 protein, CDR3 DNA. D genes are given only for firm matches. A clone size is listed for some rows: how often the clone was seen (once, few, many), or a class if it is expanded.

v_gene: TRBV5-4; j_gene: TRBJ1-1; d_gene: NA; abundance: NA; CDR3aa: CASSLVNRDNTEAFF; CDR3nt: TGTGCCAGCAGCTTGGTTAACAGGGATAACACTGAAGCTTTCTTT
v_gene: TRBV5-1; j_gene: TRBJ2-1; d_gene: TRBD2; abundance: NA; CDR3aa: CASSSGLADYNEQFF; CDR3nt: TGCGCCAGCAGCAGCGGACTAGCGGACTACAATGAGCAGTTCTTC
v_gene: TRBV6-6; j_gene: TRBJ1-2; d_gene: NA; abundance: NA; CDR3aa: CASTWGQSYGYTF; CDR3nt: TGTGCCAGCACCTGGGGACAAAGCTATGGCTACACCTTC
v_gene: TRBV5-1; j_gene: TRBJ1-1; d_gene: NA; abundance: NA; CDR3aa: CASKEGIEAFF; CDR3nt: TGCGCCAGCAAAGAAGGAATTGAAGCTTTCTTT
v_gene: TRBV11-3; j_gene: TRBJ2-1; d_gene: NA; abundance: NA; CDR3aa: CASSLGSGFGGNEQFF; CDR3nt: TGTGCCAGCAGCTTAGGAAGCGGCTTTGGGGGCAATGAGCAGTTCTTC
v_gene: TRBV28; j_gene: TRBJ2-1; d_gene: TRBD1; abundance: NA; CDR3aa: CASRPGTGNYNEQFF; CDR3nt: TGTGCCAGCAGACCTGGGACAGGGAACTACAATGAGCAGTTCTTC
v_gene: TRBV5-1; j_gene: TRBJ2-2; d_gene: NA; abundance: NA; CDR3aa: CASTEQGIPNTGELFF; CDR3nt: TGCGCCAGCACCGAACAGGGCATCCCGAACACCGGGGAGCTGTTTTTT
v_gene: TRBV2; j_gene: TRBJ1-5; d_gene: NA; abundance: NA; CDR3aa: CASSAWADPSNQPQHF; CDR3nt: TGTGCCAGCAGTGCCTGGGCAGATCCTAGCAATCAGCCCCAGCATTTT
v_gene: TRBV10-3; j_gene: TRBJ2-3; d_gene: TRBD1; abundance: NA; CDR3aa: CATYQDRSTDTQYF; CDR3nt: TGTGCCACTTACCAGGACAGGAGCACAGATACGCAGTATTTT
v_gene: TRBV6-4; j_gene: TRBJ2-1; d_gene: TRBD1; abundance: NA; CDR3aa: CASSDSINRGPYNEQFF; CDR3nt: TGTGCCAGCAGTGACTCCATCAACAGGGGACCCTACAATGAGCAGTTCTTC
v_gene: TRBV2; j_gene: TRBJ2-5; d_gene: NA; abundance: NA; CDR3aa: CASSDLGGQETQYF; CDR3nt: TGTGCCAGCAGTGACCTGGGCGGCCAAGAGACCCAGTACTTC
v_gene: TRBV10-2; j_gene: TRBJ2-3; d_gene: TRBD2; abundance: NA; CDR3aa: CASSHYLAEGNTDTQYF; CDR3nt: TGCGCCAGCAGCCACTACCTAGCGGAGGGGAACACAGATACGCAGTATTTT
v_gene: TRBV7-9; j_gene: TRBJ1-2; d_gene: NA; abundance: NA; CDR3aa: CASSFPEDGYTF; CDR3nt: TGTGCCAGCAGCTTTCCGGAGGACGGCTACACCTTC
v_gene: TRBV2; j_gene: TRBJ2-3; d_gene: NA; abundance: NA; CDR3aa: CASMAQGSDTQYF; CDR3nt: TGTGCCAGCATGGCACAAGGTTCAGATACGCAGTATTTT
v_gene: TRBV13; j_gene: TRBJ2-7; d_gene: TRBD2; abundance: NA; CDR3aa: CASSLGRLAGGPEQHF; CDR3nt: TGTGCCAGCAGCTTAGGCCGACTAGCGGGAGGGCCTGAGCAGCACTTC
v_gene: TRBV19; j_gene: TRBJ2-7; d_gene: NA; abundance: NA; CDR3aa: CASSTDIRRSYEQYF; CDR3nt: TGTGCCAGTAGTACGGACATCAGGAGGTCCTACGAGCAGTACTTC
v_gene: TRBV28; j_gene: TRBJ2-3; d_gene: TRBD1; abundance: NA; CDR3aa: CASSLGVFTDRGTDTQYF; CDR3nt: TGTGCCAGCAGTTTAGGGGTCTTTACGGACAGGGGCACAGATACGCAGTATTTT
v_gene: TRBV4-1; j_gene: TRBJ1-6; d_gene: NA; abundance: NA; CDR3aa: CASSQDPLAIRGSPLHF; CDR3nt: TGCGCCAGCAGCCAAGATCCCCTGGCCATCCGGGGTTCACCCCTCCACTTT
v_gene: TRBV7-6; j_gene: TRBJ2-6; d_gene: NA; abundance: NA; CDR3aa: CASSPRGISFAQSGANVLTF; CDR3nt: TGTGCCAGCAGCCCTAGGGGCATCAGTTTCGCCCAATCTGGGGCCAACGTCCTGACTTTC
v_gene: TRBV5-1; j_gene: TRBJ2-2; d_gene: NA; abundance: NA; CDR3aa: CASSLYNTGELFF; CDR3nt: TGCGCCAGCAGCTTATACAACACCGGGGAGCTGTTTTTT
v_gene: TRBV15; j_gene: TRBJ2-5; d_gene: NA; abundance: few; CDR3aa: CATSRDYPAETQYF; CDR3nt: TGTGCCACCAGCAGAGATTACCCTGCAGAGACCCAGTACTTC
v_gene: TRBV5-1; j_gene: TRBJ2-7; d_gene: NA; abundance: NA; CDR3aa: CASSLETRTYEQYF; CDR3nt: TGCGCCAGCAGCTTGGAAACCAGGACCTACGAGCAGTACTTC
v_gene: TRBV5-1; j_gene: TRBJ2-3; d_gene: NA; abundance: few; CDR3aa: CASSLGDSTDTQYF; CDR3nt: TGCGCCAGCAGCTTGGGGGACTCCACAGATACGCAGTATTTT
v_gene: TRBV14; j_gene: TRBJ2-3; d_gene: TRBD2; abundance: medium-sized; CDR3aa: CASSHSGRMTDTQYF; CDR3nt: TGTGCCAGCAGTCATAGCGGGAGGATGACAGATACGCAGTATTTT
v_gene: TRBV28; j_gene: TRBJ2-2; d_gene: TRBD1; abundance: NA; CDR3aa: CASSSLTGGIGELFF; CDR3nt: TGTGCCAGCAGTTCCCTGACAGGGGGGATCGGGGAGCTGTTTTTT
v_gene: TRBV14; j_gene: TRBJ2-7; d_gene: TRBD2; abundance: NA; CDR3aa: CASSQTSGAYEQYF; CDR3nt: TGTGCCAGCAGCCAAACTAGCGGGGCCTACGAGCAGTACTTC
v_gene: TRBV29-1; j_gene: TRBJ1-4; d_gene: NA; abundance: NA; CDR3aa: CSVVDNEKLFF; CDR3nt: TGCAGCGTTGTGGATAATGAAAAACTGTTTTTT
v_gene: TRBV7-9; j_gene: TRBJ2-1; d_gene: TRBD2; abundance: few; CDR3aa: CASSPPLAGGSYNEQFF; CDR3nt: TGTGCCAGCAGCCCCCCCTTAGCGGGAGGTTCCTACAATGAGCAGTTCTTC
v_gene: TRBV6-5; j_gene: TRBJ2-5; d_gene: NA; abundance: NA; CDR3aa: CASSIQPSQETQYF; CDR3nt: TGTGCCAGCAGCATCCAGCCTTCTCAAGAGACCCAGTACTTC
v_gene: TRBV9; j_gene: TRBJ2-2; d_gene: NA; abundance: once; CDR3aa: CASSANTGELFF; CDR3nt: TGTGCCAGCAGCGCTAACACCGGGGAGCTGTTTTTT
v_gene: TRBV19; j_gene: TRBJ1-2; d_gene: NA; abundance: NA; CDR3aa: CASSIGLEYGYTF; CDR3nt: TGTGCCAGTAGTATAGGACTCGAGTATGGCTACACCTTC
v_gene: TRBV5-1; j_gene: TRBJ1-2; d_gene: NA; abundance: few; CDR3aa: CASSIPHSDGYTF; CDR3nt: TGCGCCAGCAGTATCCCCCACTCCGATGGCTACACCTTC
v_gene: TRBV28; j_gene: TRBJ1-1; d_gene: NA; abundance: NA; CDR3aa: CASSLLGSQAFF; CDR3nt: TGTGCCAGCAGTTTATTGGGTTCCCAAGCTTTCTTT
v_gene: TRBV30; j_gene: TRBJ1-2; d_gene: TRBD1; abundance: NA; CDR3aa: CAWSFRTGGFNYGYTF; CDR3nt: TGTGCCTGGAGTTTCCGGACAGGGGGCTTTAACTATGGCTACACCTTC
v_gene: TRBV18; j_gene: TRBJ1-1; d_gene: NA; abundance: large; CDR3aa: CASSPALQNTEAFF; CDR3nt: TGTGCCAGCTCACCGGCGCTGCAAAACACTGAAGCTTTCTTT